This paragraph reports one T cell receptor (beta chain). The specificity of this receptor is unknown. Base qualities are not recorded, but no much larger clone differs from it by a single base. The entry originates in a study of shared clonotypes between healthy human individuals (dated by TCRdb to the early 2020s). With respect to the entire study: Three men and two women, aged 18 to 49 years, made up the cohort. For each donor, CD4 naive and CD4 memory were each given three plates, CD8 naive was given two plates, and CD8 memory was given one plate. The study deeply sequenced blood TCR repertoires of 5 or 6 healthy adults to estimate repertoire size and the extent of clonotype sharing between individuals. Libraries were prepared and TCR repertoires were sequenced by different laboratories using diverse techniques, in order to increase sequencing depth and limit assay-specific biases. Between about 0.8 and 8.9 billion PBMCs per donor were obtained by leukapheresis.

V is pruned by 4 bases and J by 2 bases, leaving 7 bases of the junction without a gene match. CDR1 and CDR2 are drawn from the germline V gene: SNHLY, FYNNEI. The CDR3, from cysteine to phenylalanine, totals 15 residues. Of all the DNA, just the CDR3 is kept, 45 bases in frame from base 1. Using the deep immunoSEQ assay, TCR CDR3 regions were amplified from genomic DNA by multiplex PCR. Extracted genomic DNA from each cell subset was distributed evenly across all wells of several immunoSEQ 96-well plates, and each plate was treated as a replicate. For sorted subsets, around 200 ng genomic DNA, equal to 30,000 to 35,000 T cell genomes, was loaded into each replicate PCR. Purified libraries were measured with a Qubit 3.0 fluorometer, size-checked on a Bioanalyzer 2100, and measured again with the KAPA Library Quantification kit. Every immunoSEQ 96-well plate was sequenced on a separate single-read 150-cycle Illumina NextSeq 550 flow cell. In the original analysis: Because the immunoSEQ output included only junctional sequences and no quality scores, the filtering could not be the same as the filtering used for full-length reads. To assign V/J genes and CDR3, sequences were annotated using PyIR, a Python wrapper for IgBLAST v1.9, with IMGT germline references. Any read was removed if the V/J assignment was weak (E-value above 1e-6), the CDR3 was missing, or the read contained stop codons, out-of-frame junctions, or ambiguous translated residues. V3J clonotypes were defined as sequences sharing the same inferred V gene, J gene, and CDR3 amino acid sequence. Percentage overlap between repertoires was computed as shared unique clonotypes divided by the size of the smaller repertoire. RTK rarefaction, the Chao1 estimator, and Recon v2.1 estimates of unobserved clonotypes were used to assess repertoire richness. For all TCRbeta clonotypes obtained by the gDNA method from a handful of donors, generation probabilities were computed with OLGA. The source is immuneACCESS, and TCRdb retained only in-frame sequences with V and J called. Part of the clones is not carried over; for the studies checked, unresolved V genes explain less than half of this, and the remainder is unexplained. That table is the source of V, J and clone size, and D and trimming were worked out from the DNA. The sample table shows about 2 million clones, and less than 95% are seen once. The top ten clones comprise 1% to 1.5% of the sample.

Results and caveats for the whole study, not just this receptor: Pairwise subsampling indicated that sequencing depth was expected to affect the degree of clonotype sharing among donors. Because the study included only a small number of donors, the genetic and exposure-history diversity represented was limited. Compared with non-shared clonotypes, clonotypes shared by all four sorted-subset donors had higher generation probabilities. Approximately 5% of naive CD4, around 3.5% of naive CD8, 2.3% of memory CD4, and roughly 0.4% of memory CD8 clonotypes were shared across several donors. Naive subsets generally had larger estimated clonotype richness than memory subsets did. Sampling was restricted to blood, and TCR repertoires in tissue are likely to differ from TCR repertoires in blood. Even with the large sequencing depth, rarefaction of the sorted-subset datasets indicated that sequencing was incomplete.

CD8 naive samples were obtained by positive selection for CCR7 among CD45RO-negative cells, yielding a CD45RA+CCR7+ population from which TemRA cells were excluded. The donors were healthy, HIV-negative adults who had no recently reported acute infections or vaccinations. All donors were Caucasian adults living in Nashville, Tennessee, USA. Blood was collected by leukapheresis, and PBMCs were isolated by Ficoll-Histopaque density gradient centrifugation and then cryopreserved in liquid nitrogen vapor phase. Analytical flow cytometry was used to check the purity and quantity of every magnetically sorted T cell population. Each sorted fraction had its genomic DNA isolated and then quantified by UV absorbance on a Nanodrop 2000c.

The V and J genes are TRBV2 and TRBJ2-5, and TRBD1 matches 7 of the central bases. The sequencing sample was made of naive CD8+ T cells sorted from blood. The label giving this sample's cell subset or site can be read as: CD45RA+CCR7+. The sequence was obtained from a man aged 18 to 30 in good health. In nucleotides, the sequence is TGTGCCAGCAGTGTTTTCGGGACAGATCAAGAGACCCAGTACTTC. It translates to CASSVFGTDQETQYF.